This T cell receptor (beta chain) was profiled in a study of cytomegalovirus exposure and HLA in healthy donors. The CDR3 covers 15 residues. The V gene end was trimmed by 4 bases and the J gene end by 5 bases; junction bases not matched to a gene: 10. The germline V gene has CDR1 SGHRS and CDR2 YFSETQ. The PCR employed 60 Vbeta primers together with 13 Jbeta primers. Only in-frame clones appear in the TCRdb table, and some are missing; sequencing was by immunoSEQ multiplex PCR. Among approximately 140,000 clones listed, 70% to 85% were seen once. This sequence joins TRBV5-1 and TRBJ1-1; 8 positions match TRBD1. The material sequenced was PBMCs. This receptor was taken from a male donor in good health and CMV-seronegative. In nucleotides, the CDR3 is TGCGCCAGCAGCCACCAGACAGGGGCGGCGACTGAAGCTTTCTTT. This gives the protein CASSHQTGAATEAFF.